Below, one T cell receptor beta chain is given with its context. Its matching antigen is unknown. Following extraction, RNA underwent reverse transcription to cDNA, which served as the sequencing template. Only in-frame clones appear in the TCRdb table, and some are missing; sequencing was by immunoSEQ multiplex PCR. Counted here are approximately 200,000 clones, 55% to 70% occurring once; the ten biggest clones make up approximately 0.69%. With V trimmed by 5 bases and J by 7 bases, 11 bases remained unmatched. This CDR3 is built from 15 residues. The V gene's germline CDR1 is GTSNPN and CDR2 SVGIG (reference sequence). The data stem from a study of CD8+ T cells in alopecia areata. For the study at large: Treated patients were given oral tofacitinib, which was dosed at 5 to 10 mg twice daily.

Findings of the study overall: Having one nonresponder leaves uncertain how baseline CD8+ expansion relates to response.

As to treatment: oral pan-JAK inhibitor, 5-10 mg twice daily. Lesional scalp punch biopsies and peripheral blood came from alopecia areata patients. The chain combines TRBV30 with TRBJ2-4; 10 nucleotides match TRBD2. The sequences come from CD4+ T cells sorted from blood, collected at week 4, from a patient treated with tofacitinib. This receptor was taken from a human donor with alopecia areata. The CDR3, as DNA: TGTGCCTGGGGACGGACTAGCGGATCCCTGAACATTCAGTACTTC. Translating gives CAWGRTSGSLNIQYF.